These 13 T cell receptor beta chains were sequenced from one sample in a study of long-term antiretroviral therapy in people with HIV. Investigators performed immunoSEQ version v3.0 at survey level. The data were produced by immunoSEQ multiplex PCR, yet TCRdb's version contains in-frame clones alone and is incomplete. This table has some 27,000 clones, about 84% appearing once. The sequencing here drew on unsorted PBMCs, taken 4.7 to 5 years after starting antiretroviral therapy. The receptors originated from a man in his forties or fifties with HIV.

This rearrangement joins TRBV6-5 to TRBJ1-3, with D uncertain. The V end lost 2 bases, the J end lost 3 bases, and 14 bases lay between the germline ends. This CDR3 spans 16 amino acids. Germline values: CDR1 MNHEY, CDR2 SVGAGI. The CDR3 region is CASSYQPVSVGNTIYF. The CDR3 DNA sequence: TGTGCCAGCAGTTACCAGCCCGTCTCAGTTGGAAACACCATATATTTT.

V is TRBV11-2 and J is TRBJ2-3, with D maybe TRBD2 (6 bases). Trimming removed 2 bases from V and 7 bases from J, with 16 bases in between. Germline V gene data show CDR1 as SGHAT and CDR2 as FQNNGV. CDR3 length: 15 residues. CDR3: CASSLNRGLLHTQYF. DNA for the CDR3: TGTGCCAGCAGCTTAAACCGGGGACTTCTTCATACGCAGTATTTT.

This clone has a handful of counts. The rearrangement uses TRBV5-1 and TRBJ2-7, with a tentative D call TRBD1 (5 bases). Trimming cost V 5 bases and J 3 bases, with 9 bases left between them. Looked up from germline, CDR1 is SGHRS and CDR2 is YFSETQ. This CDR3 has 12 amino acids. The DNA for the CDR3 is TGCGCCAGCAGTCCCACAGGCTACGAGCAGTACTTC. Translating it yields CASSPTGYEQYF.

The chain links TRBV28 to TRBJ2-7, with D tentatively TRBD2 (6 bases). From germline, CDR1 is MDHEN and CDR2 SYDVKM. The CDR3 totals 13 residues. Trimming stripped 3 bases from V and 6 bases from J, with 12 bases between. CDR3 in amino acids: CASSLGGRGEQYF. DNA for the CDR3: TGTGCCAGCAGTTTGGGGGGTAGGGGCGAGCAGTACTTC. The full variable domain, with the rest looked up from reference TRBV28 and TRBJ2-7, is DVKVTQSSRYLVKRTGEKVFLECVQDMDHENMFWYRQDPGLGLRLIYFSYDVKMKEKGDIPEGYSVSREKKERFSLILESASTNQTSMYLCASSLGGRGEQYFGPGTRLTVT.

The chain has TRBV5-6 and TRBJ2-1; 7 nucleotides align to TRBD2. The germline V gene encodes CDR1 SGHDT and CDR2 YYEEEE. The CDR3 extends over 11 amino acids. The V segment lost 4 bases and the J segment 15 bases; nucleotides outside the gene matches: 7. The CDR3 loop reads CASSRGGLLFF. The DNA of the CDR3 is TGTGCCAGCAGCAGGGGAGGGCTTCTGTTCTTC.

CDR3 sequence: CASSLGVNTEAFF. The CDR3 region has the DNA TGTGCCAGCAGCTTAGGAGTAAACACTGAAGCTTTCTTT. This rearrangement joins TRBV11-1 to TRBJ1-1; D uncertain. Per germline, CDR1 SGHAT and CDR2 FQDESV (reference sequence). This CDR3 contains 13 residues. V lost 1 base, J lost 2 bases, and 5 bases lay in between.

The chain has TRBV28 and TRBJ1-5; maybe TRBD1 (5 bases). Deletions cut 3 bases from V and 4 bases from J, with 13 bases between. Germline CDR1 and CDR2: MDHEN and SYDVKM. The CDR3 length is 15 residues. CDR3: CASSLGRGDNQPQHF. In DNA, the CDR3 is TGTGCCAGCAGTTTGGGAAGGGGCGATAATCAGCCCCAGCATTTT.

The CDR3 sequence is CASSLRTSGENPPDTQYF. For the CDR3, the DNA is TGTGCCAGCAGCCTAAGGACTAGCGGGGAAAACCCCCCAGATACGCAGTATTTT. The chain links TRBV7-9 to TRBJ2-3; 12 bases fit TRBD2. The trim removed 5 bases at V and 4 bases at J, leaving 13 bases unmatched. Per germline, CDR1 SEHNR and CDR2 FQNEAQ (reference sequence). The CDR3 runs to 18 residues.

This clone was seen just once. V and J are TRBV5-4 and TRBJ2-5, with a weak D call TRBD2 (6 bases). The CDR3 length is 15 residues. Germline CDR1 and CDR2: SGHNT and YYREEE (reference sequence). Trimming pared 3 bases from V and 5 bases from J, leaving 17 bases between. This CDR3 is CASSSKGLFSETQYF. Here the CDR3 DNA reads TGTGCCAGCAGCTCAAAGGGACTCTTCTCCGAGACCCAGTACTTC.

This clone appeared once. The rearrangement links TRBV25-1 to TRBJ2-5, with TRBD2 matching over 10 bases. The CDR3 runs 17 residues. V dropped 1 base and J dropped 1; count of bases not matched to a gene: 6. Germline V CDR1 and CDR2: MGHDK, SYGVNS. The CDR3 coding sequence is TGTGCCAGCAGTGAATTTCTGAGCGGGGGGGCCCAAGAGACCCAGTACTTC. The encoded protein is CASSEFLSGGAQETQYF.

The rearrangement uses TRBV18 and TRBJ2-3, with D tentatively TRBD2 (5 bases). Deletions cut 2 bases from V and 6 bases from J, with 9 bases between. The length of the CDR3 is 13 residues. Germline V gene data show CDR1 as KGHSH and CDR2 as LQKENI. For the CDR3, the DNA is TGTGCCAGCTCACCAAGGGAGAGGGATACGCAGTATTTT. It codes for CASSPRERDTQYF.

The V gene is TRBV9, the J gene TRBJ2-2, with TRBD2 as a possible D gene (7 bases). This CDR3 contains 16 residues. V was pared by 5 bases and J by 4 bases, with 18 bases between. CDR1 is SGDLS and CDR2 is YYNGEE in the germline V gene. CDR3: CASRRGASGVTGELFF. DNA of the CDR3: TGTGCCAGCAGGAGGGGGGCTAGCGGTGTCACCGGGGAGCTGTTTTTT.

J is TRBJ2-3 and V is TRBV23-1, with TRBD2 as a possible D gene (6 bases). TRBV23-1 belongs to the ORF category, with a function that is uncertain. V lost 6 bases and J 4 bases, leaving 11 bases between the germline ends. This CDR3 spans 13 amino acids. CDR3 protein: CASRGGIADTQYF. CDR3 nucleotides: TGCGCCAGCAGGGGGGGAATTGCAGATACGCAGTATTTT.